The entry below describes one T cell receptor (beta chain). Germline assignment: CDR1 MGHRA and CDR2 YSYEKL. Trimming removed 4 bases from V and 3 bases from J, with 16 bases in between. The CDR3 totals 16 residues. Only in-frame clones appear in the TCRdb table, and some are missing; sequencing was by immunoSEQ multiplex PCR. Of 120,000 to 150,000 clones listed, roughly 89% are singletons. These data originate in a study of blood T cell repertoires in COVID-19. Study context: There were acute and convalescent COVID-19 samples, and they came from the United States, Italy and Spain.

This receptor was obtained from a woman aged 45-65 years with active or convalescent COVID-19. Sequenced sample: peripheral blood. The chain couples TRBV4-1 to TRBJ1-5; no clear D gene. CDR3 DNA: TGCGCCAGCAGCCGAGGCCGGGATTCAAACAATCAGCCCCAGCATTTT. Its translation is CASSRGRDSNNQPQHF.